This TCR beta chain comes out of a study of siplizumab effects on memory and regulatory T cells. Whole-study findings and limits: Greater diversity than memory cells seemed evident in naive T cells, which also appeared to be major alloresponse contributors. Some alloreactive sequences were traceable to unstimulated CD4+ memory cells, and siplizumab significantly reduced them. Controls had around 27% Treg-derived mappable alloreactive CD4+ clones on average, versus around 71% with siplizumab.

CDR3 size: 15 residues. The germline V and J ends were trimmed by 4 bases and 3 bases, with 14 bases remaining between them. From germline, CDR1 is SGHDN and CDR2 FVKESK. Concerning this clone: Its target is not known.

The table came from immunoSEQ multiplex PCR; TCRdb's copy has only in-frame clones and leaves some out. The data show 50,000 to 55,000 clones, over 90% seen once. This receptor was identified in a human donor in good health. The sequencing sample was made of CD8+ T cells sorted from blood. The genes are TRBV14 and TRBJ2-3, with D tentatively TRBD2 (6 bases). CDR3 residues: CASSLTSFLTDTQYF. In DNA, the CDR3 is TGTGCCAGCAGCCTGACTAGTTTTCTTACAGATACGCAGTATTTT.